This T cell receptor beta chain was captured in a study of blood T cell repertoires in COVID-19 (TCRdb year 2020). Concerning the study at large: Samples from collaborators originated in the United States, Italy and Spain and spanned both the acute and convalescent phases of COVID-19. Deeply sampled blood TCRbeta repertoires from subjects exposed to, actively infected with, or recovered from COVID-19 were included in the dataset. The sample metadata nearly always contained a de-identified subject ID, COVID-19 status, age in years and sex. The repertoires were released in a freely available public database intended as a resource for research on the immune response to SARS-CoV-2. The prospective study material was composed of cDNA or gDNA derived from T cells, B-cell-depleted T cells, or PBMCs. Samples came from the ongoing ImmuneRACE study (first 160 participants) plus 1,254 subjects from 6 global collaborators. Where HLA class I and class II types were available, the types were taken from metadata supplied by the sample provider, not from assay-based typing. What the research found in general, with its limitations: The quantity of clinical and demographic metadata differed by source and by participant and was supplied without curation.

V ends up 2 bases short and J 3 bases short, with an unmatched junction base count of 3. From its cysteine to its phenylalanine, the CDR3 spans 15 amino acids. Just the 45-base CDR3 DNA is kept, in frame starting at base 1. CDR1 and CDR2 (MNHNS, SASEGT) derive from the germline V gene. Each collaborating institution followed its own protocols to collect whole blood in K2EDTA tubes. Collaborator samples were shipped for TCRbeta analysis as frozen whole blood, isolated PBMCs, or DNA extracted from either sample type. This clone was seen at least ten times. There is no known antigen for this receptor. Per-base qualities were not stored, and no clone one base away is much larger. The immunoSEQ Assay, a bias-controlled multiplex PCR, was used to amplify TCRbeta CDR3 regions from genomic DNA. The paper's processing steps were these. Nucleated cell counts per sample were estimated from amplification of reference gene primers within the assay. To quantify the absolute abundance of each unique TCRbeta CDR3 rearrangement, sequence reads were collapsed and filtered. For each sample, productive Simpson clonality was calculated as the square root of Simpson's diversity index over productive rearrangements. TCRdb re-hosts the immuneACCESS table, in-frame sequences only. Its copies lack some clones; in the studies checked, an unresolved V gene accounts for under half of them, and the cause for the rest is not known. From that table come the V and J calls and clone size; the DNA was used to work out D and trimming. The sample table contains 220,000 or so clones; only one count was recorded for around three quarters of them. The top ten hold less than 7% of the sample.

Sequencing input: peripheral blood. This clonotype was sampled from an older woman with acute or convalescent COVID-19. Recombination joined TRBV6-1 with TRBJ2-2; 7 nucleotides in the junction match TRBD1. The nucleotide sequence is TGTGCCAGCAGTGAATCAGGGGGAGACACCGGGGAGCTGTTTTTT. Its translation is CASSESGGDTGELFF.